These T cell receptor beta chains were read from a single sample in a study of blood T cells in healthy people across ages. TCRdb passed the 5' RACE reads through MiXCR, listing each CDR3 protein once. The profile shows about 680,000 distinct CDR3 sequences, around half of them singletons. The source material was blood. The source of these receptors is a woman aged 60-75 years in good health. CDR3s include the opening cysteine and the closing phenylalanine or tryptophan.

>TRBJ2-7|TRBV7-2
CASSLPGRAYEQYF
>TRBJ2-7|TRBV7-2
CASSFRQRTNYEQYF
>NA|TRBV4-3
CASSPQTGGVQETQYF
>TRBJ2-2|TRBV20-1
CSAVTSNTGELFF
>TRBJ2-7|TRBV20-1
CSARLASSYEQYF
>TRBJ2-1|TRBV7-9
CASSRPDHNEQFF
>TRBJ2-3|TRBV7-8
CASSWGLASDTQYF
>TRBJ2-7|TRBV7-9
CASRPISYEQYF
>TRBJ2-5|TRBV7-2
CASSLAGTTKGETQYF
>TRBJ1-2|TRBV4-3
CASSLLGGQCGHTF
>TRBJ2-2|TRBV10-3
CAISELVVWATGELFF
>TRBJ2-5|TRBV24-1
CATSDPTGVQETQYF
>TRBJ1-5|TRBV6-2/TRBV6-3
CASSYPTGDNQPQHF
>TRBJ2-1|TRBV5-1
CASSLVSTGRAHEQFF
>TRBJ1-2|TRBV20-1
CSANKDRSYGYTF
>TRBJ2-1|TRBV6-1
CASSEAPQSYNGQFF
>TRBJ2-2|TRBV6-2/TRBV6-3
CASSRLAGTGELFF
>TRBJ1-2|TRBV20-1
CSARDARGRRNGYTF
>TRBJ2-5|TRBV20-1
CSATRLRDRGEQYF
>TRBJ2-3|TRBV20-1
CSASPSGVTDTQYF
>TRBJ1-1|TRBV27
CASSSDSYNTEAFF
>TRBJ2-5|TRBV28
CASSLIDRETQYF
>TRBJ2-1|TRBV28
CASSLSPGQGTRDYLYNEQFF
>TRBJ2-7|TRBV7-2
CASKGGGGRVYEQYF
>TRBJ2-1|TRBV18
CASSGTGINNEQFF
>TRBJ2-3|TRBV20-1
CSAMTGGEDTQYF
>NA|TRBV20-1
CSATGLGREGRMDEQFF
>TRBJ1-6|TRBV28
CASSLGNSPLHF
>TRBJ2-3|TRBV7-2
CASSLALLTDTQYF
>TRBJ2-3|TRBV28
CASSAPDSKTDTQYF
>TRBJ1-2|TRBV10-2
CASSTPTNLNYGYTF
>TRBJ2-3|TRBV7-8
CASSLVAARGIDTQYF
>TRBJ2-2|TRBV13
CASSMRGQWNTGELFF
>TRBJ2-7|TRBV20-1
CSASPGQRGSYEQYF
>TRBJ2-7|TRBV27
CASSRTGSRYEQYF
>TRBJ2-3|TRBV4-3
CASSRIAADTQYF
>TRBJ1-5|TRBV20-1
CSANSGTVNQPQHF
>TRBJ2-7|TRBV2
CASSPRKSGRGVEQYF
>TRBJ1-4|TRBV28
CASSLTMEEKLFF
>TRBJ2-1|TRBV7-3
CASSWGVDTAYNEQFF
>TRBJ2-1|TRBV25-1
CASSPRGLANNEQFF
>TRBJ2-5|TRBV12-3/TRBV12-4
CASAGTGGVETQYF
>TRBJ1-2|TRBV25-1
CASSESGGGQGAFGYTF
>TRBJ2-3|TRBV11-2
CASRAIRVSTDTQYF
>TRBJ1-1|TRBV20-1
CSCNLGTEAFF
>TRBJ1-4|TRBV12-3/TRBV12-4
CASSTPRAGGNEKLFF
>TRBJ1-4|TRBV18
CASSQDGNEKLFF
>TRBJ1-2|TRBV27
CASMRLGYGYTF